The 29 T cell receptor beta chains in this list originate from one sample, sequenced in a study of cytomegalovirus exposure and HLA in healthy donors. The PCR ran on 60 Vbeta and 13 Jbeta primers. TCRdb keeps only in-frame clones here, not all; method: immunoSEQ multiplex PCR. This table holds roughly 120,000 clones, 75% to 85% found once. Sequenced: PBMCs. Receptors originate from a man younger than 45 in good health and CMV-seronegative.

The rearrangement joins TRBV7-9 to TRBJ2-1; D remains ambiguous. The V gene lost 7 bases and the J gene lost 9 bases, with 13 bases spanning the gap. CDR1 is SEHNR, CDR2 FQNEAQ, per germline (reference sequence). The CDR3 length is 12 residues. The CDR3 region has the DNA TGTGCCAGCACCCACGGTTTTGGTGAGCAGTTCTTC. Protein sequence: CASTHGFGEQFF.

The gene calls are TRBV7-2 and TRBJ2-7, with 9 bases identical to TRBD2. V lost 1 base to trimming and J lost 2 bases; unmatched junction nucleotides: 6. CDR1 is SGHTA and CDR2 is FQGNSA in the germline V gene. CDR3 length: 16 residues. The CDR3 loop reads CASSLEGTSLTYEQYF. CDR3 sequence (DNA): TGTGCCAGCAGCTTAGAAGGGACTAGCTTAACCTACGAGCAGTACTTC.

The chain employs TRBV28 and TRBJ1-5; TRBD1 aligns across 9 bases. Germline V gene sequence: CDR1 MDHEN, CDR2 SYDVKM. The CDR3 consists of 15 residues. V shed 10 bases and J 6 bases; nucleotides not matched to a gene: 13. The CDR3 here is CATLEQQGAGQPQHF. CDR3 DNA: TGTGCCACCCTAGAACAACAGGGGGCGGGTCAGCCCCAGCATTTT.

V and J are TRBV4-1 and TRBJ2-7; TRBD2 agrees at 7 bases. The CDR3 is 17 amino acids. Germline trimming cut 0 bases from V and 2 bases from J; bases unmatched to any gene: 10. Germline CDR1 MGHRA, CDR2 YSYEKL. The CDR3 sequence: CASSQDFSGRYTYEQYF. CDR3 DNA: TGCGCCAGCAGCCAAGACTTTTCCGGGAGGTATACCTACGAGCAGTACTTC.

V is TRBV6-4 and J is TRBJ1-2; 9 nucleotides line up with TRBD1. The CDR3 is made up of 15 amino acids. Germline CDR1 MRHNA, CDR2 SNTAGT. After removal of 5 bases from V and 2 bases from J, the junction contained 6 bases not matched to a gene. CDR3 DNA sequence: TGTGCCAGCAGTTTAACCGGGACAGGGAACTATGGCTACACCTTC. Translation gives CASSLTGTGNYGYTF.

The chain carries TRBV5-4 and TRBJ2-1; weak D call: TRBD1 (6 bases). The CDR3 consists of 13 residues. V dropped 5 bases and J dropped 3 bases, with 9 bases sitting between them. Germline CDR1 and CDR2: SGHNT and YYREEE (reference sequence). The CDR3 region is CASREDSYNEQFF. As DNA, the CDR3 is TGTGCCAGCAGAGAGGACAGCTACAATGAGCAGTTCTTC.

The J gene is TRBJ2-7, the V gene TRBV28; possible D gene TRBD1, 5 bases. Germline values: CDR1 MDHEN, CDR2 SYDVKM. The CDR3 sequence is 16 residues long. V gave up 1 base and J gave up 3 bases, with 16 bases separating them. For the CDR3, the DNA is TGTGCCAGCAGTTTATTAGGCAGGGAAGCTTTCTACGAGCAGTACTTC. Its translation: CASSLLGREAFYEQYF. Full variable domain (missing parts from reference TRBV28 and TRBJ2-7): DVKVTQSSRYLVKRTGEKVFLECVQDMDHENMFWYRQDPGLGLRLIYFSYDVKMKEKGDIPEGYSVSREKKERFSLILESASTNQTSMYLCASSLLGREAFYEQYFGPGTRLTVT.

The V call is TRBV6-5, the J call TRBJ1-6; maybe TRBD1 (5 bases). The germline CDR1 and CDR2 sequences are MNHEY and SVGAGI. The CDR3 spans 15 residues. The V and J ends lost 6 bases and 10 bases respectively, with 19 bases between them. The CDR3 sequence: CASSPFRQGRSPLHF. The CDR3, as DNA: TGTGCCAGCAGCCCCTTCCGGCAGGGAAGGTCACCCCTCCACTTT.

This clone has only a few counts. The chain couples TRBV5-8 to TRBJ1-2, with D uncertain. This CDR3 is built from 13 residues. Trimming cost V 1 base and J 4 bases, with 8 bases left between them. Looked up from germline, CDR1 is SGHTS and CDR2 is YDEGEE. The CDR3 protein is CASSLSGSYGYTF. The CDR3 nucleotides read TGTGCCAGCAGCTTGTCAGGTTCCTATGGCTACACCTTC.

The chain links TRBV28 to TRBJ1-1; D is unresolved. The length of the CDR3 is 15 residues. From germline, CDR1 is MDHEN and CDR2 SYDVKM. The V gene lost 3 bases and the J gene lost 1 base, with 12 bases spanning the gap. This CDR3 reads CASSFPLVENTEAFF. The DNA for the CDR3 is TGTGCCAGCAGTTTTCCCCTTGTAGAGAACACTGAAGCTTTCTTT.

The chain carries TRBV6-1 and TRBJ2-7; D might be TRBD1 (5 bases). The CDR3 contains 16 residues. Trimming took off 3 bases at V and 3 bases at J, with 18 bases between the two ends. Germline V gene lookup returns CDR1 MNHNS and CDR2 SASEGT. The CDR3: CASSDLPGPPFYEQYF. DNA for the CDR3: TGTGCCAGCAGTGACTTACCAGGGCCTCCATTCTACGAGCAGTACTTC.

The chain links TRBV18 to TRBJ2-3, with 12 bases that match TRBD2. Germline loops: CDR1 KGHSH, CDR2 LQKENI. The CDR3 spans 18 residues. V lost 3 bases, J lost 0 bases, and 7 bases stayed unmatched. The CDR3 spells CASSPLAGGPLSTDTQYF. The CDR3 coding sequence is TGTGCCAGCTCACCGCTAGCGGGAGGGCCTTTGAGCACAGATACGCAGTATTTT.

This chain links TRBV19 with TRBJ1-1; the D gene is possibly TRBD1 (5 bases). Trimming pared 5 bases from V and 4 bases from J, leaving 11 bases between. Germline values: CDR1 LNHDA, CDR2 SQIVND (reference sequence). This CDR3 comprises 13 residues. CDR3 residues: CASSLAGGTEAFF. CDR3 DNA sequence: TGTGCCAGTAGTCTGGCGGGGGGCACTGAAGCTTTCTTT.

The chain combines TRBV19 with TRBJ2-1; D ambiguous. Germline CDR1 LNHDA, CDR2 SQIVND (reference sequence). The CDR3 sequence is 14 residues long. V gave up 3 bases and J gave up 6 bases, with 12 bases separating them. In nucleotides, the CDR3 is TGTGCCAGTAGTATCTCGGCAGGTGGCAATGAGCAGTTCTTC. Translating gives CASSISAGGNEQFF.

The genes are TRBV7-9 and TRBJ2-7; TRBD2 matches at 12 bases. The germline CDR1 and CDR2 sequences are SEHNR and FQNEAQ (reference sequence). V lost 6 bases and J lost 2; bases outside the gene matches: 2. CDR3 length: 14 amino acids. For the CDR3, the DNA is TGTGCCAGCAGTTGGACTAGCGGGACCTACGAGCAGTACTTC. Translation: CASSWTSGTYEQYF.

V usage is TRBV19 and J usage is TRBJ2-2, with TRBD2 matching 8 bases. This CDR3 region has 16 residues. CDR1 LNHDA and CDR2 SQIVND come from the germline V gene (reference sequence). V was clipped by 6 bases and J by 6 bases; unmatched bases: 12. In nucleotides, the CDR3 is TGTGCCAGTAGCCACACCGGGACTAGTACGGCCGGGGAGCTGTTTTTT. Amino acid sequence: CASSHTGTSTAGELFF. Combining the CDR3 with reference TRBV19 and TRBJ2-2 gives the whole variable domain DGGITQSPKYLFRKEGQNVTLSCEQNLNHDAMYWYRQDPGQGLRLIYYSQIVNDFQKGDIAEGYSVSREKKESFPLTVTSAQKNPTAFYLCASSHTGTSTAGELFFGEGSRLTVL.

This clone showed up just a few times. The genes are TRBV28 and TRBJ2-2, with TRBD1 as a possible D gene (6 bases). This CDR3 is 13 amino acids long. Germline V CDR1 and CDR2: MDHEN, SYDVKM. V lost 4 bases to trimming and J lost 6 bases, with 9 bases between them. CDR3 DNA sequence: TGTGCCAGCAGTTACAGGGTTTCCGGGGAGCTGTTTTTT. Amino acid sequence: CASSYRVSGELFF.

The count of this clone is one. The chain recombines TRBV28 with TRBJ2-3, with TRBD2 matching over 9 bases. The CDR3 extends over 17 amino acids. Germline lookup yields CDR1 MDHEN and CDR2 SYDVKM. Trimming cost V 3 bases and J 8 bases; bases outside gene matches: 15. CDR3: CASSFGGLAGPKGTQYF. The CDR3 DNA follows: TGTGCCAGCAGTTTTGGGGGGCTAGCGGGACCAAAGGGTACGCAGTATTTT.

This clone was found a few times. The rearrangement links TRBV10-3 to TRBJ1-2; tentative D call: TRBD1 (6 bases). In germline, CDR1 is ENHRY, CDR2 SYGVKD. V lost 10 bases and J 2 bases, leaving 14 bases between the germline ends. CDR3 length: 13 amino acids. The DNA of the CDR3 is TGTGCCACCGCAGGGGAGCTGAACTATGGCTACACCTTC. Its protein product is CATAGELNYGYTF.

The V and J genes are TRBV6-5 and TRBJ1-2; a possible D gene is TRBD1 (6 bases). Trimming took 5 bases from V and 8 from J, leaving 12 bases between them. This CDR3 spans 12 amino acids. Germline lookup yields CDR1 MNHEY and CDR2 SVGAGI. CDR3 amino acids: CASSPPQGGYTF. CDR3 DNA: TGTGCCAGCAGTCCCCCACAGGGAGGCTACACCTTC.

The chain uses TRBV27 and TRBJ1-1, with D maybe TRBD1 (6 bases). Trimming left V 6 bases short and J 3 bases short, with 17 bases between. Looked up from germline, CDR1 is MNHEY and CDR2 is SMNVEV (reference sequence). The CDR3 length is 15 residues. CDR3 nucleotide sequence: TGTGCCAGCAGGTCCCCCCTCAGGGGAGACACTGAAGCTTTCTTT. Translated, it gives CASRSPLRGDTEAFF.

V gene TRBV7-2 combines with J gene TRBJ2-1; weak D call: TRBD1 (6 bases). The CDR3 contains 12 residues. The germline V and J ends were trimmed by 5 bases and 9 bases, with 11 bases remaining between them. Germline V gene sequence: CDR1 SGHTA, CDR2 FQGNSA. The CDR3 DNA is TGTGCCAGCAGCCGCAGGGGTTGTGAGCAGTTCTTC. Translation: CASSRRGCEQFF.

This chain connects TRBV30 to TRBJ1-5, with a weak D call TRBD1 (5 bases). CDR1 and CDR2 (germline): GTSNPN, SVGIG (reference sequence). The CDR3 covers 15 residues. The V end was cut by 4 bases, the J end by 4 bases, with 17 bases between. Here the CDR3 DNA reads TGTGCCTGGAATACGGGGGGATTGGGGAATCAGCCCCAGCATTTT. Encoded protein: CAWNTGGLGNQPQHF. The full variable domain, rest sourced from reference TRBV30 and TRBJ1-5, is SQTIHQWPATLVQPVGSPLSLECTVEGTSNPNLYWYRQAAGRGLQLLFYSVGIGQISSEVPQNLSASRPQDRQFILSSKKLLLSDSGFYLCAWNTGGLGNQPQHFGDGTRLSIL.

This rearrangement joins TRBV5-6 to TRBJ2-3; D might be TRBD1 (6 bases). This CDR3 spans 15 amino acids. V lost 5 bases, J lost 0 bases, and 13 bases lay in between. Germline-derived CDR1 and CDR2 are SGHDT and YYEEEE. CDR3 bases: TGTGCCAGCAGGGCGGTGGGGGCAAGCACAGATACGCAGTATTTT. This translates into CASRAVGASTDTQYF.

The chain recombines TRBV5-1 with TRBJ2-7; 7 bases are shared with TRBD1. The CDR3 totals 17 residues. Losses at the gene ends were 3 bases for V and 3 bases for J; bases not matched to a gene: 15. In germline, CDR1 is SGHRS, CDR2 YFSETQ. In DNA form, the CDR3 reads TGCGCCAGCAGCTCGAACATACCGGGACAGACTAACTACGAGCAGTACTTC. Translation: CASSSNIPGQTNYEQYF.

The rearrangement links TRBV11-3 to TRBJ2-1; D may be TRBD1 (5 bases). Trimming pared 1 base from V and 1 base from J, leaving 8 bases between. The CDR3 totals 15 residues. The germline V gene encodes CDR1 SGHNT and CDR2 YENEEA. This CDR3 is CASSLGRQSYNEQFF. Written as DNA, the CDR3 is TGTGCCAGCAGCTTAGGTCGACAGTCCTACAATGAGCAGTTCTTC.

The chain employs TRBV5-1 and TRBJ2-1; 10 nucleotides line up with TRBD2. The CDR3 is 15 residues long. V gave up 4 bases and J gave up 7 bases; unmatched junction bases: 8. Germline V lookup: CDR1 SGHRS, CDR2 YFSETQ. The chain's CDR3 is CASSLELAGKNEQFF. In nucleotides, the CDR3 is TGCGCCAGCAGCCTGGAACTAGCGGGGAAGAATGAGCAGTTCTTC.

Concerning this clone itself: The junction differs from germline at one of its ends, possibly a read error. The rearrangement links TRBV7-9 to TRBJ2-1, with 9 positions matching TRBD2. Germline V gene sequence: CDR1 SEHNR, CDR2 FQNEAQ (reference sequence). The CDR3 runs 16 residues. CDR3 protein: CSSSLLAGSSYNEQFF. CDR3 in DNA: TGTTCCAGCAGCCTCCTAGCGGGGAGCTCCTACAATGAGCAGTTCTTC. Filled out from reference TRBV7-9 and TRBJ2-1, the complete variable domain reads DTGVSQNPRHKITKRGQNVTFRCDPISEHNRLYWYRQTLGQGPEFLTYFQNEAQLEKSRLLSDRFSAERPKGSFSTLEIQRTEQGDSAMYLCSSSLLAGSSYNEQFFGPGTRLTVL.

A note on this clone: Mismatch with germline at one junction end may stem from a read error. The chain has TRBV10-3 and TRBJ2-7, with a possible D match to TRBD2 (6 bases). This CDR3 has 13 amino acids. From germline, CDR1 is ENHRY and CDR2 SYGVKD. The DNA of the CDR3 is TGTGCCAGCAGTTCGGGGACTTATGATGAGCAGTACTTC. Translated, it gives CASSSGTYDEQYF.